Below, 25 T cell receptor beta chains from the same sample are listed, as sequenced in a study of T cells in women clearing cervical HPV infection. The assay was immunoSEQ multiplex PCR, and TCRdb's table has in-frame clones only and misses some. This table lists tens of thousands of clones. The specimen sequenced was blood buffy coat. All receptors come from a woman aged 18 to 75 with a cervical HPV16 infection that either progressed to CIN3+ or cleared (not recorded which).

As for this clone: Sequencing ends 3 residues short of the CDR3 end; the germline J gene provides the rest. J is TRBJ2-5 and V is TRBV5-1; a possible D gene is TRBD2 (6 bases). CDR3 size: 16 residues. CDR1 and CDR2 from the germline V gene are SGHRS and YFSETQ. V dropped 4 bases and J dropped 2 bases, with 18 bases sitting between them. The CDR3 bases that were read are TGCGCCAGCAGCACCACGCCCCGGGACTCGCAAGAGACC. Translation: CASSTTPRDSQET. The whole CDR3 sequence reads CASSTTPRDSQETQYF.

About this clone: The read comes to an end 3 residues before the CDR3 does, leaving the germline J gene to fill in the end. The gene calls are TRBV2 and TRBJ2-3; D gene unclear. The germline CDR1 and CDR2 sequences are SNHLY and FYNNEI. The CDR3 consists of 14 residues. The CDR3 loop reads CASSNTQYQETQYF. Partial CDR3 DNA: TGTGCCAGCAGTAATACACAGTACCAAGAGACG.

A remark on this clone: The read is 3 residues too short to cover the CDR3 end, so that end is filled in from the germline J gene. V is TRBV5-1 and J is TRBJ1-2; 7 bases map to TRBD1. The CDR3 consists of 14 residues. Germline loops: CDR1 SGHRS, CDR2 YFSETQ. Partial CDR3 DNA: TGCGCCAGCAGCCCGACAGGGTTTTTGGAGGGC. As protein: CASSPTGFLEG. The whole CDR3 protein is CASSPTGFLEGYTF.

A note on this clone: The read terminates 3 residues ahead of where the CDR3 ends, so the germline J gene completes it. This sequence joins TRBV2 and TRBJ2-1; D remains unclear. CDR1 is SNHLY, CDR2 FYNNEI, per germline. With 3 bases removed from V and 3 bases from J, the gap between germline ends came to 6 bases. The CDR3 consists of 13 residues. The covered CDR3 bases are TGTGCCAGCAGTGAGGCCAGCTACAATGAG. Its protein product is CASSEASYNE. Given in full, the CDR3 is CASSEASYNEQFF.

The CDR3 loop is CASSPGLASTDTQYF. CDR3 DNA (partial): TGCGCCAGCTCCCCGGGACTTGCTAGCACAGATACG. The rearrangement joins TRBV5-1 to TRBJ2-3, with D possibly being TRBD2 (6 bases). The CDR3 end lies 3 residues beyond the end of the read and is filled in from the germline J gene. This CDR3 has 15 residues. V was cut by 7 bases and J by 0 bases, with 15 bases left in between. Germline CDR1 reads SGHRS; CDR2 reads YFSETQ.

The DNA read from the CDR3 is TGTGCCAGCAGCTCGCAACCCGGACTTCCC. Protein: CASSSQPGLP. The entire CDR3 protein is CASSSQPGLPLHF. The chain has TRBV11-2 and TRBJ1-6; D not resolved. The CDR3 end is not reached by the read, which stops 3 residues before it; the germline J gene fills it in. The CDR3 is made up of 13 amino acids. Germline CDR1 reads SGHAT; CDR2 reads FQNNGV.

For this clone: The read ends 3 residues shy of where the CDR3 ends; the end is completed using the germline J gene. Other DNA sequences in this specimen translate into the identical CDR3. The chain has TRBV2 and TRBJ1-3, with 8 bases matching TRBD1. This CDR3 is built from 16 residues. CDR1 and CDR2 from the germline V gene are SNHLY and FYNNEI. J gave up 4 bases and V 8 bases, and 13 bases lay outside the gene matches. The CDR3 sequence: CASAAQGGLEGNTIYF. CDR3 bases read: TGTGCCAGCGCCGCACAGGGGGGGCTAGAAGGAAACACC.

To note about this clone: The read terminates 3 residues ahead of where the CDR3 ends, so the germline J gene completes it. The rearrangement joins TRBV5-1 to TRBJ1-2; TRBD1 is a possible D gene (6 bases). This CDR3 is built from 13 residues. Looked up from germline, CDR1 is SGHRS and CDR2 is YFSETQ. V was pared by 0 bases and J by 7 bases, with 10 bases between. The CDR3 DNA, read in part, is TGCGCCAGCAGCTTGGTTCCACAGGGTGGC. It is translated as CASSLVPQGG. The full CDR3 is CASSLVPQGGYTF.

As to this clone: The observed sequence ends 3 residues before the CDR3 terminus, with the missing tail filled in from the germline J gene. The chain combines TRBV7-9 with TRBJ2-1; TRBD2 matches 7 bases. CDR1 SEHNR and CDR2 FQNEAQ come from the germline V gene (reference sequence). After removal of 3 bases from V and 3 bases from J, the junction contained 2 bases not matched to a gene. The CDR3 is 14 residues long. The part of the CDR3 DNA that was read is TGTGCCAGCAGCTTCTCTAGCGGCTACAATGAG. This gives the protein CASSFSSGYNE. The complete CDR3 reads CASSFSSGYNEQFF.

The sequenced CDR3 bases are TGTGCCAGCAGCTTTGCGACTAGCGGGGATGCG. It translates to CASSFATSGDA. The whole CDR3 protein reads CASSFATSGDAQYF. The chain is built from TRBV11-2 and TRBJ2-3; 11 positions agree with TRBD2. The CDR3 is cut off 3 residues early in the read; its end comes from the germline J gene. Per the germline V gene, CDR1 is SGHAT and CDR2 is FQNNGV. The CDR3 covers 14 residues.

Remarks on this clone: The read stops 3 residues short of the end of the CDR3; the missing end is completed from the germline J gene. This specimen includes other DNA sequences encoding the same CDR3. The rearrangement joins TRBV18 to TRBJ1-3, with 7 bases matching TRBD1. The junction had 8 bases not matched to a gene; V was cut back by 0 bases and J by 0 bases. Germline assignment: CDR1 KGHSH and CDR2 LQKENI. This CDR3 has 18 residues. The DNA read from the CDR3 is TGTGCCAGCTCACCACCGAACAGGGGCCCCCGCTCTGGAAACACC. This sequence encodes CASSPPNRGPRSGNT. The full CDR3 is CASSPPNRGPRSGNTIYF.

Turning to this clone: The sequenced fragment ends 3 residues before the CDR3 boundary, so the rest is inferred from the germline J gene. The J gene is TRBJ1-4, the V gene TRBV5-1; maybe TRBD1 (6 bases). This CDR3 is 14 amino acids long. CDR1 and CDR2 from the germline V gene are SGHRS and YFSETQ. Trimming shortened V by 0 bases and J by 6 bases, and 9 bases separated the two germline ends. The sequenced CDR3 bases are TGCGCCAGCAGCTTGGGGGACAATTATGAAAAA. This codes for CASSLGDNYEK. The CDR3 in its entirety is CASSLGDNYEKLFF. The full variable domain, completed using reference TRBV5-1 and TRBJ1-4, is KAGVTQTPRYLIKTRGQQVTLSCSPISGHRSVSWYQQTPGQGLQFLFEYFSETQRNKGNFPGRFSGRQFSNSRSEMNVSTLELGDSALYLCASSLGDNYEKLFFGSGTQLSVL.

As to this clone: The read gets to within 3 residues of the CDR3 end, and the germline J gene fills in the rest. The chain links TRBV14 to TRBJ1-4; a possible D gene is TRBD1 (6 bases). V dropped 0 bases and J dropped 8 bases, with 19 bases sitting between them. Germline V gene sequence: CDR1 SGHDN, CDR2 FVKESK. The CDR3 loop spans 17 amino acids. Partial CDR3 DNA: TGTGCCAGCAGCCAAGATCCCCCGGGGGGGACAAGGGAAAAA. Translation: CASSQDPPGGTREK. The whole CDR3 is CASSQDPPGGTREKLFF.

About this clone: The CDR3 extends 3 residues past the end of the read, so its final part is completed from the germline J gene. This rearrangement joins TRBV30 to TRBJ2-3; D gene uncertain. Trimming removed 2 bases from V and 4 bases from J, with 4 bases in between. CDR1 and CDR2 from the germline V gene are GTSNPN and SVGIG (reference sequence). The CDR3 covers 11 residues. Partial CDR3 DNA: TGTGCCTGGAGTCGGGCAGATACG. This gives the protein CAWSRADT. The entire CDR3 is CAWSRADTQYF.

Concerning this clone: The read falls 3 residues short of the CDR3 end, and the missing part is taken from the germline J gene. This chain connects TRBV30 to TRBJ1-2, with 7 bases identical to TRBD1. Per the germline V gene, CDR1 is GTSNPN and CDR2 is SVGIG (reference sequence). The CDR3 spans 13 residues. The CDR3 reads CAWSGGTAQPYTF. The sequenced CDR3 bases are TGTGCCTGGAGTGGAGGGACAGCTCAGCCC.

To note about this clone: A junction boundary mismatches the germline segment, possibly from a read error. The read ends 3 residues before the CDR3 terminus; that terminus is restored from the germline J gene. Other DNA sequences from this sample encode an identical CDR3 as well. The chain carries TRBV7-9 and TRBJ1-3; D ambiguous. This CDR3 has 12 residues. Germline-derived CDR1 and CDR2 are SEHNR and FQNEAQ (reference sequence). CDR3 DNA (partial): TGTGCCAGCCTGGACTCTGGAAACACA. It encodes CASLDSGNT. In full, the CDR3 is CASLDSGNTIYF.

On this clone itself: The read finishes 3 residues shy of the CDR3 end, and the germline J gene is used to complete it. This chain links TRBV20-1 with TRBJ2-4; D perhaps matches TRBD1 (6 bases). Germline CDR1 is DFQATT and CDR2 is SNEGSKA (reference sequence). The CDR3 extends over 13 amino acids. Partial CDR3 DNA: TGCAGTGCTAGAAAACAGGGTGACCAGCCT. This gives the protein CSARKQGDQP. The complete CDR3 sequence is CSARKQGDQPQYF.

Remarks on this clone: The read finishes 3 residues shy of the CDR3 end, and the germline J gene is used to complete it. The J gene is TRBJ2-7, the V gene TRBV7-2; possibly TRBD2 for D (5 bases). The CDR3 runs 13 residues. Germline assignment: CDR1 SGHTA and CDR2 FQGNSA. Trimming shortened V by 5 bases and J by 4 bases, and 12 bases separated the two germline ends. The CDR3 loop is CASSLRAGYEQYF. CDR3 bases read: TGTGCCAGCAGCCTGAGGGCTGGTTACGAG.

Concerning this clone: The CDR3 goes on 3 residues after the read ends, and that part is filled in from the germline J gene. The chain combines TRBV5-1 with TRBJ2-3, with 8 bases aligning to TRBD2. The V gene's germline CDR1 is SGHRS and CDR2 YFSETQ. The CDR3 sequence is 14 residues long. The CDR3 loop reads CASSPGGAQETQYF. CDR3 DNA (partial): TGCGCCAGCAGCCCCGGGGGGGCTCAAGAGACG.

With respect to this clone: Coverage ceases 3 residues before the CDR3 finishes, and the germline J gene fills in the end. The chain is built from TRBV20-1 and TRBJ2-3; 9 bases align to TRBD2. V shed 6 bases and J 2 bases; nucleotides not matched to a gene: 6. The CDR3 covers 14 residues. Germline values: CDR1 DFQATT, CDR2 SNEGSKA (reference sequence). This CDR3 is CSALRGGHTDTQYF. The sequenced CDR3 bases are TGCAGTGCCCTGCGGGGGGGCCACACAGATACG.

The sequenced CDR3 bases are TGCAGTGCTAGAGCCGCCGGGACAGGGGGCTACGAG. Its protein is CSARAAGTGGYE. The whole CDR3 sequence is CSARAAGTGGYEQYF. This rearrangement joins TRBV20-1 to TRBJ2-7; 11 positions agree with TRBD1. The read is 3 residues too short to cover the CDR3 end, so that end is filled in from the germline J gene. In germline, CDR1 is DFQATT, CDR2 SNEGSKA (reference sequence). The CDR3 extends over 15 amino acids. V trimming: 1 base; J trimming: 3 bases; junction bases outside the gene matches: 5.

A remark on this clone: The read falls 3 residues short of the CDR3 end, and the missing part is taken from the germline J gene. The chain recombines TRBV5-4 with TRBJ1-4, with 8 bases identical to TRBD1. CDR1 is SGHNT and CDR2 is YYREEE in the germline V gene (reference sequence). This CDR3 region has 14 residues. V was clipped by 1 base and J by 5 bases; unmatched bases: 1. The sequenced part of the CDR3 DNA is TGTGCCAGCAGCTTGAACAGGGGGAATGAAAAA. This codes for CASSLNRGNEK. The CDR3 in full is CASSLNRGNEKLFF.

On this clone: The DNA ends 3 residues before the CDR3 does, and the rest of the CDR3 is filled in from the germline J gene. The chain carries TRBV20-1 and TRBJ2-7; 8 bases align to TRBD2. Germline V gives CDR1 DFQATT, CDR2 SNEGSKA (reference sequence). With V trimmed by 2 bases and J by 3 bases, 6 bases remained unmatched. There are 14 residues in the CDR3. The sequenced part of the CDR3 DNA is TGCAGTGCTAGAAAGAGCGGGGGCTTCTACGAG. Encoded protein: CSARKSGGFYE. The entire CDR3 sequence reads CSARKSGGFYEQYF.

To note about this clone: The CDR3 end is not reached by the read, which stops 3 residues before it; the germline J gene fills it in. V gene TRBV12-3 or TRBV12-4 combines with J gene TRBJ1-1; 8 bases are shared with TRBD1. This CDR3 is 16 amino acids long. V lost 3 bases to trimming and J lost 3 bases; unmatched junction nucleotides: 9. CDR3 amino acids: CASSFRTGFEDTEAFF. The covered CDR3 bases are TGTGCCAGCAGTTTCCGGACAGGGTTTGAGGACACTGAA.

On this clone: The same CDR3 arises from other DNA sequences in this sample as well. The covered CDR3 bases are TGTGCCAGCAGTTCGACGGGGTGGAGTGGAAACACC. Amino acids: CASSSTGWSGNT. The whole CDR3 sequence is CASSSTGWSGNTIYF. The rearrangement uses TRBV7-2 and TRBJ1-3; no clear D gene. The read gets to within 3 residues of the CDR3 end, and the germline J gene fills in the rest. Looked up from germline, CDR1 is SGHTA and CDR2 is FQGNSA. V shed 6 bases and J shed 3 bases, with 15 bases lying between them. There are 15 residues in the CDR3.